This is a list of T cell receptor beta chains from one sample in a study of cytomegalovirus exposure and HLA in healthy donors. The protocol was immunoSEQ multiplex PCR, while the TCRdb copy is restricted to in-frame clones and leaves out a portion. The table has approximately 270,000 clones, 80% seen once. The sequenced material came from PBMCs. The receptors originated from a girl aged 2-15 years in good health and CMV-seronegative. The CDR3 runs from the conserved cysteine through the conserved F or W. The D gene is left open where the match is weak. Not every row has a clone size; where given, it reads once, few, many or a size class.

V	D	size	J	DNA	CDR3
TRBV4-2	TRBD1	-	TRBJ1-5	TGTGCCAGCAGCCAACCAATCGGACAGGGAAGCAATCAGCCCCAGCATTTT	CASSQPIGQGSNQPQHF
TRBV9	TRBD2	-	TRBJ2-3	TGTGCCAGCAGCGCGACTAGCGGGGGTTTATATACGCAGTATTTT	CASSATSGGLYTQYF
TRBV7-6	TRBD2	-	TRBJ2-1	TGTGCCAGCACCCAACTAGCGGAAACCTACAATGAGCAGTTCTTC	CASTQLAETYNEQFF
TRBV11-2	-	-	TRBJ2-3	TGTGCCAGCAGCTTAGTAGGGGACACAGATACGCAGTATTTT	CASSLVGDTDTQYF
TRBV5-4	-	-	TRBJ2-1	TGTGCCAGCAGCTTGAGGGGGTACAATGAGCAGTTCTTC	CASSLRGYNEQFF
TRBV30	-	-	TRBJ2-5	TGTGCCTGGAGTGTCCTCCCGGAGACCCAGTACTTC	CAWSVLPETQYF
TRBV30	TRBD2	-	TRBJ2-5	TGTGCCTGGAGTGTAGAGACTAGCGGGAGATCCCAAGAGACCCAGTACTTC	CAWSVETSGRSQETQYF
TRBV11-3	-	-	TRBJ2-7	TGTGCCAGCAGCTTAGTAGGGGGCTACGAGCAGTACTTC	CASSLVGGYEQYF
TRBV29-1	TRBD2	-	TRBJ2-1	TGCAGCGCCCGTAAGTGGCTAGCGGGAGAAGATGAGCAGTTCTTC	CSARKWLAGEDEQFF
TRBV10-3	-	-	TRBJ2-2	TGTGCCATCAGTGAGAGCCAGGGGATCGGCACCGGGGAGCTGTTTTTT	CAISESQGIGTGELFF
TRBV9	-	-	TRBJ2-7	TGTGCCAGCAGCGTAGATCGGGGGGCAGCGATTGGGGAGCAGTACTTC	CASSVDRGAAIGEQYF
TRBV7-9	TRBD1	-	TRBJ2-6	TGTGCCAGCAGCTTGAACAGGGGGCCTGGGGCCAACGTCCTGACTTTC	CASSLNRGPGANVLTF
TRBV5-1	TRBD1	-	TRBJ1-1	TGCGCCAGCAGCTTGGGAGGACAGGGCTGGGACACTGAAGCTTTCTTT	CASSLGGQGWDTEAFF
TRBV28	TRBD2	-	TRBJ2-1	TGTGCCGCCCGACTAGCGGAGGCATACAATGAGCAGTTCTTC	CAARLAEAYNEQFF
TRBV19	-	-	TRBJ1-5	TGTGCAAGTAGTGAGGGAAGGTGGAATCAGCCCCAGCATTTT	CASSEGRWNQPQHF
TRBV18	TRBD1	once	TRBJ1-4	TGTGCCAGCTCATATCGCGCAGGACAGGGTGGTGAAAAACTGTTTTTT	CASSYRAGQGGEKLFF
TRBV25-1	TRBD2	-	TRBJ2-7	TGTGCCAGCAGCCAGGGACTAGCGGGAGTCTACGAGCAGTACTTC	CASSQGLAGVYEQYF
TRBV27	TRBD1	-	TRBJ1-1	TGTGCCAGCAGTTTATTAGGGGGCCTGGGGACTGAAGCTTTCTTT	CASSLLGGLGTEAFF
TRBV13	-	-	TRBJ2-1	TGTGCCAGCCGTAGCGACCACAATGAGCAGTTCTTC	CASRSDHNEQFF
TRBV14	-	-	TRBJ2-3	TGTGCCAGCAGCCATTCGGGAGATACGCAGTATTTT	CASSHSGDTQYF
TRBV19	TRBD1	-	TRBJ2-3	TGTGCCAGTAGTATGGAGGACAGGGGTACCGCAGATACGCAGTATTTT	CASSMEDRGTADTQYF
TRBV9	TRBD2	-	TRBJ2-2	TGTGCCAGCAGCGCCCATAGCGGGGCTAACACCGGGGAGCTGTTTTTT	CASSAHSGANTGELFF
TRBV29-1	TRBD2	-	TRBJ2-1	TGCAGCGTTGATCTTAGTAGCGGGGGGTTGGATGAGCAGTTCTTC	CSVDLSSGGLDEQFF
TRBV5-5	TRBD2	-	TRBJ2-7	TGTGCCAGCAGCCTAGCGGGTCTAGGAGGGACCCTTTCATTCTACGAGCAGTACTTC	CASSLAGLGGTLSFYEQYF
TRBV19	TRBD2	-	TRBJ2-7	TGTGCCAGCAAGCGGGGGACGGGGTCCTACGAGCAGTACTTC	CASKRGTGSYEQYF
TRBV2	TRBD2	-	TRBJ2-5	TGTGCCAGCAGGATGGGACTAGCGGGACAAGAGACCCAGTACTTC	CASRMGLAGQETQYF
TRBV29-1	TRBD1	-	TRBJ2-7	TGCAGCTTCCGACAGGGTAGGACCTACGAGCAGTACTTC	CSFRQGRTYEQYF
TRBV7-8	TRBD1	-	TRBJ1-3	TGTGCCAGCAGGACAGGGGACTCTGGAAACACCATATATTTT	CASRTGDSGNTIYF
TRBV9	TRBD1	-	TRBJ2-1	TGTGCCAGCAGCGCTCGGACAGGTGGGGACCTATACAATGAGCAGTTCTTC	CASSARTGGDLYNEQFF
TRBV5-8	TRBD2	few	TRBJ2-2	TGTGCCAGCAGGGGACTAGCGGGGGGCCTGAACACCGGGGAGCTGTTTTTT	CASRGLAGGLNTGELFF
TRBV9	TRBD1	-	TRBJ1-4	TGTGCCAGCAGCGAGGGGGCTGGATACGGGGAAAAACTGTTTTTT	CASSEGAGYGEKLFF
TRBV2	-	-	TRBJ2-2	TGTGCCAGCAGTCGGGACTCGGGGACCGGGGAGCTGTTTTTT	CASSRDSGTGELFF
TRBV7-3	-	once	TRBJ1-1	TGTGCCAGCAGCTTAGGCAGGGTGGTAACTGAAGCTTTCTTT	CASSLGRVVTEAFF
TRBV18	TRBD2	-	TRBJ2-1	TGTGCCAGCTCACCGTCCCTAGCGGGAGGTAATGAGCAGTTCTTC	CASSPSLAGGNEQFF
TRBV19	TRBD1	once	TRBJ1-6	TGTGCCAGTAGTGGGGACAGGGGGCGTAATTCACCCCTCCACTTT	CASSGDRGRNSPLHF
TRBV10-1	-	-	TRBJ2-5	TGCGCCAGCAGTGAGTCGTCAGGCCAAGAGACCCAGTACTTC	CASSESSGQETQYF
TRBV21-1	-	-	TRBJ2-3	TGTGCCAGCAGCAAGAGGCCAGATACGCAGTATTTT	CASSKRPDTQYF
TRBV2	TRBD1	-	TRBJ1-5	TGTGCCAGTGGGACAGCAGATCAGCCCCAGCATTTT	CASGTADQPQHF
TRBV18	TRBD1	once	TRBJ1-1	TGTGCCAGCTCATCTCAGGGGGCAAACACTGAAGCTTTCTTT	CASSSQGANTEAFF
TRBV28	TRBD1	-	TRBJ1-2	TGTGCCAGCAGTCCCCCACAGGGGGCAAACTATGGCTACACCTTC	CASSPPQGANYGYTF
TRBV5-6	TRBD1	-	TRBJ1-2	TGTGCCAGCAGCATCGGGGACAGTAACTATGGCTACACCTTC	CASSIGDSNYGYTF
TRBV28	TRBD1	-	TRBJ1-2	TGTGCCAGCAGTCAAGAACTTGGACAGGGGGCGCCGGGCTACACCTTC	CASSQELGQGAPGYTF
TRBV25-1	TRBD2	-	TRBJ2-7	TGTGCCAGCAGTTTAGCGGGGCTGCAGGGAGAGTACTTC	CASSLAGLQGEYF
TRBV18	TRBD2	-	TRBJ2-1	TGTGCCAGCTCACCACTAGCGGGGGGAAGGGGCAATGAGCAGTTCTTC	CASSPLAGGRGNEQFF
TRBV7-9	-	once	TRBJ1-2	TGTGCCAGCAGCTTAGAAATCCAGGATGGCTACACCTTC	CASSLEIQDGYTF
TRBV20-1	-	-	TRBJ2-1	TGCAGTGCCCCCTCTCTCGATGAGCAGTTCTTC	CSAPSLDEQFF
TRBV18	TRBD1	-	TRBJ1-5	TGTGCCAGCTCAGGCACAGGGGATGGCAATCAGCCCCAGCATTTT	CASSGTGDGNQPQHF